This TCR beta chain was recorded in a study of beta chain features in type 1 diabetes. Study outcomes and limitations: All four CD4+ subsets of Type 1 diabetes patients contained TCRB CDR3s that were moderately but significantly shorter. There was a possibility that cDNA sequencing over-represented cells with high TCR expression. Among patients, naive, central memory and Treg TCRB repertoires appeared more similar than among healthy donors.

Germline V lookup: CDR1 SGHTA, CDR2 FQGNSA. The CDR3 has 14 amino acids. V lost 5 bases and J 3 bases, leaving 13 bases between the germline ends. Every isolated RNA sample was fully reverse transcribed, so sequencing captured expressed TCRB transcripts. Sequenced by immunoSEQ multiplex PCR; TCRdb stores in-frame clones only, minus some. The repertoire holds 500,000 to 700,000 clones, with about 14% as singletons. Note on this clone: Its specificity is not known.

The receptor was isolated from a man in his late teens or twenties in good health. V is TRBV7-2 and J is TRBJ1-1, with a possible D match to TRBD1 (5 bases). Sequenced material: naive CD4+ T cells from blood. The CDR3 region is CASSVQVFDTEAFF. The DNA for the CDR3 is TGTGCCAGCAGCGTACAGGTATTCGACACTGAAGCTTTCTTT. Full variable domain (outside the CDR3, taken from reference TRBV7-2 and TRBJ1-1): GAGVSQSPSNKVTEKGKDVELRCDPISGHTALYWYRQSLGQGLEFLIYFQGNSAPDKSGLPSDRFSAERTGGSVSTLTIQRTQQEDSAVYLCASSVQVFDTEAFFGQGTRLTVV.